This T cell receptor (beta chain) comes out of a study of T-cell memory formation after mild COVID-19. Whole-study findings and limits: Mainly in CM and EM were contracting CD4+ clones; CD8+ were in EMRA. Contracting clones from day 15 to 85 showed balanced CD4/CD8; later expanders favored CD4+.

To note about this clonotype: Its antigen is undetermined.

The CDR3 is 15 amino acids. V lost 5 bases and J lost 10; bases outside the gene matches: 11. CDR1 and CDR2 (germline): KGHDR, SFDVKD. TCRdb passed the 5' RACE reads through MiXCR, listing each CDR3 protein once. Of some 350,000 distinct CDR3 sequences detected, around a sixth appear once; the ten largest clones hold around 20%. This clonotype was obtained from a man aged 18 to 29 who had mild COVID-19 (a few samples of this study predate the infection). Cell type and time point are not known. J is TRBJ2-1 and V is TRBV24-1; 9 bases align to TRBD1. Input material: PBMCs or a T cell subset sorted from them (not recorded which). The CDR3 region is CATSVSGQGQGEQFF. CDR3 sequence (DNA): TGTGCCACCAGTGTATCTGGACAGGGGCAGGGGGAGCAGTTCTTC.